The clone carrying this T cell receptor beta chain was detected only once. Its matching antigen is unknown. The data belong to a study of early stage breast cancer tumors. Study background: ER+/PR+/HER2- status applied to about 75% of the 16 invasive breast tumors. Points from the study as a whole: Compared with adjacent normal breast, tumors showed approximately 2.5-fold denser, more clonal T cells. Tumor and normal breast were distinguished via blood comparison in about 90% of the 16 patients.

V was trimmed by 1 base and J by 3 bases, leaving 6 bases between them. In germline, CDR1 is SGHAT, CDR2 FQNNGV. The CDR3 is 13 residues long. Clones were sequenced by immunoSEQ multiplex PCR, and TCRdb holds only the in-frame ones, with some missing. The table has 45,000 to 50,000 clones, 83% seen once. The clonotype originates from a person aged 45-60 years with breast cancer. V usage is TRBV11-2 and J usage is TRBJ2-5, with a possible D match to TRBD1 (5 bases). The sequenced sample was blood. DNA of the CDR3: TGTGCCAGCAGCTTAGGGGGCGAAGAGACCCAGTACTTC. Translating gives CASSLGGEETQYF.